The rows below give T cell receptor delta chains drawn from one sample of a study of Vδ1+ human thymocytes. TCRdb reran clone calling via CATT on the multiplex PCR reads. The repertoire holds about 75,000 delta-chain clones, with about 35% as singletons. The sample consisted of Vdelta1+ gamma-delta thymocytes from the thymus. The receptors shown here come from a boy under two years old who had congenital heart surgery. Each CDR3 is given with its conserved first and last residue. The D gene is left open where the match is weak. Clone size is stated in some rows and not others, as once, few, many or a class when expanded.

j_call: TRDJ1; d_call: -; v_call: TRDV1; clone_size: -; cdr3_aa: CALGASRLSGDDKLIF; cdr3_nt: TGTGCTCTTGGGGCTTCTCGCCTTAGCGGGGACGATAAACTCATCTTT
j_call: TRDJ1; d_call: TRDD3; v_call: TRDV1; clone_size: -; cdr3_aa: CALGELDFPAGGYTDKLIF; cdr3_nt: TGTGCTCTTGGGGAACTTGACTTTCCTGCTGGGGGTTACACCGATAAACTCATCTTT
j_call: TRDJ1; d_call: -; v_call: TRDV1; clone_size: -; cdr3_aa: CALGELKMRGTYRPSADKLIF; cdr3_nt: TGTGCTCTTGGGGAACTTAAAATGAGGGGAACCTATCGGCCCTCCGCCGATAAACTCATCTTT
j_call: TRDJ1; d_call: TRDD3; v_call: TRDV1; clone_size: -; cdr3_aa: CALGLGTVGDRTDKLIF; cdr3_nt: TGTGCTCTTGGGTTAGGTACAGTGGGGGATAGGACCGATAAACTCATCTTT
j_call: TRDJ1; d_call: TRDD3; v_call: TRDV1; clone_size: -; cdr3_aa: CALGTDPGETGGYAADKLIF; cdr3_nt: TGTGCTCTTGGTACGGATCCGGGGGAAACTGGGGGATACGCGGCGGATAAACTCATCTTT
j_call: TRDJ1; d_call: -; v_call: TRDV1; clone_size: -; cdr3_aa: CALGEPSTFREIRPVDKLIF; cdr3_nt: TGTGCTCTTGGGGAACCGTCCACCTTCCGTGAGATACGTCCCGTCGATAAACTCATCTTT
j_call: TRDJ1; d_call: TRDD3; v_call: TRDV1; clone_size: -; cdr3_aa: CALGLMFPISLYWGIRAENYTDKLIF; cdr3_nt: TGTGCTCTTGGATTAATGTTTCCTATTTCACTGTACTGGGGGATACGCGCGGAAAATTACACCGATAAACTCATCTTT
j_call: TRDJ1; d_call: TRDD3; v_call: TRDV1; clone_size: few; cdr3_aa: CALGRGMPLFTDKLIF; cdr3_nt: TGTGCTCTTGGGAGGGGGATGCCCCTTTTCACCGATAAACTCATCTTT
j_call: TRDJ1; d_call: TRDD3; v_call: TRDV1; clone_size: -; cdr3_aa: CALGGPRKYGGYVGYTDKLIF; cdr3_nt: TGTGCTCTTGGGGGGCCCCGTAAGTACGGGGGATACGTGGGGTACACCGATAAACTCATCTTT
j_call: TRDJ1; d_call: -; v_call: TRDV2; clone_size: few; cdr3_aa: CACDYHRVMINTDKFIF; cdr3_nt: TGTGCCTGTGACTATCATAGGGTGATGATAAACACCGATAAATTCATCTTT
j_call: TRDJ1; d_call: TRDD3; v_call: TRDV1; clone_size: few; cdr3_aa: CAPGGIPPLWGIRLIVEGLIF; cdr3_nt: TGTGCTCCTGGGGGAATACCTCCTCTTTGGGGGATACGGTTAATAGTGGAGGGACTCATCTTT
j_call: TRDJ1; d_call: -; v_call: TRDV1; clone_size: few; cdr3_aa: CALGELLPPQLRGTTGTDKLIF; cdr3_nt: TGTGCTCTTGGGGAACTACTCCCACCCCAGCTCAGGGGCACCACCGGAACCGATAAACTCATCTTT
j_call: TRDJ1; d_call: -; v_call: TRDV1; clone_size: -; cdr3_aa: CALGELVTLPTYRGGLRYTDKLIF; cdr3_nt: TGTGCTCTTGGGGAACTAGTCACTCTTCCTACTTACCGTGGGGGATTAAGGTACACCGATAAACTCATCTTT
j_call: TRDJ1; d_call: -; v_call: TRDV1; clone_size: few; cdr3_aa: CALGELGPTRVLKYTDKLIF; cdr3_nt: TGTGCTCTTGGGGAACTAGGTCCTACGAGGGTACTGAAGTACACCGATAAACTCATCTTT
j_call: TRDJ1; d_call: TRDD3; v_call: TRDV1; clone_size: -; cdr3_aa: CALGQLKAPGEGIRGTDKLIF; cdr3_nt: TGTGCTCTTGGGCAACTAAAAGCCCCGGGGGAGGGGATACGAGGCACCGATAAACTCATCTTT
j_call: TRDJ1; d_call: -; v_call: TRDV1; clone_size: -; cdr3_aa: CALGELPPPTRGTYTDKLIF; cdr3_nt: TGTGCTCTTGGGGAACTTCCCCCGCCTACTCGTGGGACGTACACCGATAAACTCATCTTT
j_call: TRDJ1; d_call: -; v_call: TRDV1; clone_size: few; cdr3_aa: CALGELVTESGEASRGGYTDKLIF; cdr3_nt: TGTGCTCTTGGGGAACTAGTTACCGAGAGCGGGGAAGCCTCAAGAGGAGGGTACACCGATAAACTCATCTTT
j_call: TRDJ1; d_call: TRDD3; v_call: TRDV1; clone_size: -; cdr3_aa: CALGELGWAGGAYTDKLIF; cdr3_nt: TGTGCTCTTGGGGAACTTGGTTGGGCTGGGGGAGCCTACACCGATAAACTCATCTTT
j_call: TRDJ1; d_call: TRDD3; v_call: TRDV1; clone_size: few; cdr3_aa: CALGERYRDGDLGDTKIKLIF; cdr3_nt: TGTGCTCTTGGGGAACGGTACCGGGATGGAGACCTGGGGGATACAAAGATTAAACTCATCTTT
j_call: TRDJ1; d_call: TRDD3; v_call: TRDV1; clone_size: -; cdr3_aa: CALGELRIRGIQAAGKLIF; cdr3_nt: TGTGCTCTTGGGGAACTCCGTATCCGGGGGATACAAGCGGCCGGTAAACTCATCTTT
j_call: TRDJ1; d_call: -; v_call: TRDV1; clone_size: -; cdr3_aa: CALGELRGTSVGEDELIF; cdr3_nt: TGTGCTCTTGGGGAACTTAGGGGCACTTCGGTCGGGGAGGACGAACTCATCTTT
j_call: TRDJ1; d_call: TRDD3; v_call: TRDV1; clone_size: -; cdr3_aa: CALGPYYSSGGYARYTDKLIF; cdr3_nt: TGTGCTCTTGGGCCTTATTATTCGTCCGGGGGATACGCAAGGTACACCGATAAACTCATCTTT
j_call: TRDJ1; d_call: -; v_call: TRDV1; clone_size: -; cdr3_aa: CALGEPPPTGDSNTDKLIF; cdr3_nt: TGTGCTCTTGGGGAACCCCCTCCTACAGGGGATTCTAACACCGATAAACTCATCTTT
j_call: TRDJ1; d_call: TRDD3; v_call: TRDV1; clone_size: -; cdr3_aa: CALGEHLSTDWGTTDKLIF; cdr3_nt: TGTGCTCTTGGGGAACATCTTTCCACCGACTGGGGGACCACCGATAAACTCATCTTT
j_call: TRDJ1; d_call: TRDD3; v_call: TRDV1; clone_size: -; cdr3_aa: CALGEPGPSYTGGYTDKLIF; cdr3_nt: TGTGCTCTTGGGGAACCGGGACCTTCCTATACTGGGGGATACACCGATAAACTCATCTTT
j_call: TRDJ1; d_call: -; v_call: TRDV1; clone_size: -; cdr3_aa: CALGTYLPLVGGDNIVGPYTDKLIF; cdr3_nt: TGTGCTCTTGGGACATACCTTCCTCTCGTTGGGGGAGATAACATAGTCGGGCCGTACACCGATAAACTCATCTTT
j_call: TRDJ1; d_call: TRDD3; v_call: TRDV2; clone_size: -; cdr3_aa: CACVCDWGIFPPYTDKLIF; cdr3_nt: TGTGCCTGCGTTTGTGACTGGGGGATATTTCCACCGTACACCGATAAACTCATCTTT
j_call: TRDJ1; d_call: TRDD3; v_call: TRDV1; clone_size: few; cdr3_aa: CALESLGEFTDKLIF; cdr3_nt: TGTGCTCTTGAGTCACTGGGGGAGTTCACCGATAAACTCATCTTT
j_call: TRDJ1; d_call: TRDD3; v_call: TRDV2; clone_size: few; cdr3_aa: CACDPFVYWGFTPRYTDKLIF; cdr3_nt: TGTGCCTGTGACCCCTTCGTGTACTGGGGGTTCACCCCCAGGTACACCGATAAACTCATCTTT
j_call: TRDJ1; d_call: -; v_call: TRDV1; clone_size: few; cdr3_aa: CALGVPIRLGDKLIF; cdr3_nt: TGTGCTCTTGGGGTTCCTATCAGACTGGGGGATAAACTCATCTTT